This T cell receptor (beta chain) originates from a study of cytomegalovirus exposure and HLA in healthy donors. Notes on the study in general: Researchers left out some V segments, among them TRBV6-2 and TRBV6-3, as indistinguishable. Equally common other TCR beta chains were less clonally expanded than HLA-associated ones, a later analysis found.

Concerning this clone itself: Its antigen is unidentified.

60 Vbeta and 13 Jbeta primers were used in PCR. Method: immunoSEQ multiplex PCR; TCRdb's copy keeps in-frame clones and lacks some. The data hold 75,000 to 80,000 clones, with 65% to 80% observed a single time. Germline CDR1 SGHRS, CDR2 YFSETQ. This CDR3 has 12 residues. Germline trimming cut 2 bases from V and 6 bases from J; bases unmatched to any gene: 1. The chain has TRBV5-1 and TRBJ2-7; 8 bases align to TRBD1. Sequencing input: PBMCs. This receptor was obtained from a male donor in good health and CMV-seropositive. The chain's CDR3 is CASSFDRGEQYF. The CDR3 bases are TGCGCCAGCAGCTTTGACAGGGGCGAGCAGTACTTC.